This TCR beta chain was recorded in a study of identical twins. All of the donors were Caucasians in good health. After template switching added a universal primer site, the resulting cDNA carried unique molecular identifiers. TCRdb reanalysed the 5' RACE reads using MiXCR and keeps one entry per CDR3 protein. The table records more than 600,000 distinct CDR3 sequences, 15% to 20% of them present only once. The CDR3 extends over 15 amino acids. V gave up 5 bases and J gave up 6 bases; unmatched junction bases: 9. In germline, CDR1 is SGHTA, CDR2 FQGNSA. These data are also associated with another study on T cells expressing NK-cell markers. That paper states: Beta-chain profiling covered CD3+CD56+NKG2C+, CD3+CD56+NKG2C- and CD3+CD56-NKG2C+ sorted subsets.

The TCR comes from a woman aged 18-29 years in good health. Material: PBMCs. The V call is TRBV7-2, the J call TRBJ2-3; 9 bases align to TRBD2. CDR3 region: CASSLLAGKGDTQYF. The CDR3 nucleotides read TGTGCCAGCAGCCTACTAGCGGGTAAAGGCGATACGCAGTATTTT.